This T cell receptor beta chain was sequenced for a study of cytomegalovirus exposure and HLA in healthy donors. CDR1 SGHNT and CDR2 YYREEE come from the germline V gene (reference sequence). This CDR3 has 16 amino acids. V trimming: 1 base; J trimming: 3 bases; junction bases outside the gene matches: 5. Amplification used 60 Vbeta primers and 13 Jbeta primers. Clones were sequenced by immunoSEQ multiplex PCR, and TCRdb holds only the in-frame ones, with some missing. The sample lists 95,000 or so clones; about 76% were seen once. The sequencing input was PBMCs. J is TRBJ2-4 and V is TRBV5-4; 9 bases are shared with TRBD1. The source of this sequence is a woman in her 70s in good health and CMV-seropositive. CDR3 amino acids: CASSLKTGGGKNIQYF. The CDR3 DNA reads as TGTGCCAGCAGCTTGAAGACAGGGGGTGGCAAAAACATTCAGTACTTC.